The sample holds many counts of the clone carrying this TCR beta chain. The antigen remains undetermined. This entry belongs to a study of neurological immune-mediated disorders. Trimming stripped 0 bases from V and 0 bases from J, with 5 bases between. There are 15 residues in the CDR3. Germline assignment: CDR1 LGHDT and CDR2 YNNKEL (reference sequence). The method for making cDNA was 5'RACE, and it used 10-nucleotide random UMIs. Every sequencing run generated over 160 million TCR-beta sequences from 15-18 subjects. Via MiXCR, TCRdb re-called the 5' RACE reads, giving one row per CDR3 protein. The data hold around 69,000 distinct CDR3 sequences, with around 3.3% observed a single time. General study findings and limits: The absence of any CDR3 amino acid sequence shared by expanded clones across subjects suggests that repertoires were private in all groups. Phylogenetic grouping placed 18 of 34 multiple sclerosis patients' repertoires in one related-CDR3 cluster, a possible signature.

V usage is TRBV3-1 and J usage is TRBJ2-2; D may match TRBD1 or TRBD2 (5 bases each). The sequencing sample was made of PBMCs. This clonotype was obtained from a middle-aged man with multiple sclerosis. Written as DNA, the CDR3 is TGTGCCAGCAGCCAAGAGGGGGCGAACACCGGGGAGCTGTTTTTT. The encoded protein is CASSQEGANTGELFF.